What follows describes a single T cell receptor (beta chain). This clone was seen a few times. Its antigen is still unknown. No much larger clonotype is one base removed from it; base qualities were not supplied. As encoded in the germline V gene, CDR1 is SGHTA while CDR2 is FQGNSA. Including the terminal cysteine and phenylalanine, the CDR3 comprises 14 residues. Only the CDR3 portion is preserved as DNA: 42 bases, with reading frame beginning at the first base. V is cut back by 4 bases and J by 5 bases, with 5 bases in the junction unmatched. This entry comes from a study of cytomegalovirus exposure and HLA in healthy donors (dated by TCRdb to 2017 to 2019). At the level of the whole study: According to an earlier analysis of 550 to 750 of the donors, 150 million to 200 million T cells yielded 117 million unique TCR beta sequences and 276 Gb of sequence data. Roughly 300 gigabases of sequencing data and around 87 million unique TCR sequences were included in an early release covering 500 to 750 HLA-typed donors. Of the 398 genotyped donors, approximately 80% were placed in the genetic ancestry cluster associated with self-reported Caucasian donors. The study was designed to test whether signatures of past pathogen exposure could be identified by cataloging public T cell receptors. The T cell repertoires of 666 subjects were profiled by immunosequencing and related to cytomegalovirus serostatus. In addition to the first cohort of roughly 700 subjects, a separate validation cohort of approximately 110 different subjects was used. To predict cytomegalovirus infection status, the study combined high-throughput TCR immunosequencing, statistical association of individual TCRs with disease status, and machine learning. A later analysis re-analyzed previously published TCR beta repertoires from roughly 600 donors and added high-resolution HLA genotyping to study TCR occurrence patterns. Rather than using new phenotypic data, the later analysis identified candidate immune exposures from TCR beta sequences and from how often those sequences occurred across donors. An earlier analysis of about 620 of the donors applied high-throughput TCR beta sequencing to assess whether each TCR beta V gene segment acted as functional or pseudogenic. Donor age, sex, ethnicity and CMV serostatus were compiled alongside the repertoire data. A later genetic analysis used genome-wide SNP genotypes for about 65% of the 666 donors, treating that subset as a discovery cohort. All discovery cohort repertoires had been generated on a single sequencing platform. HLA typing included class I and class II loci at four-digit resolution. The number of donors typed differed by locus, with roughly 629-640 for A, B, C, DRB1 and DQB1, 522 for DQA1, 600 to 610 for DPA1, and some 440 for DPB1. Roughly five DR-DQ haplotypes were handled as single units for association and clustering because linkage in the cohort was strong. Among roughly 370 genotyped donors of the cohort, an average of approximately 240,000 unique TCR beta nucleotide sequences were sequenced per donor, roughly 20% of them non-productive.

What the work shows at the level of the full study, not this receptor alone: According to a later analysis, most CMV-associated TCR beta chains appeared to be HLA-restricted, and the HLA associations seemed to be driven largely by CMV exposure. Specific HLA alleles were associated with about 17,000 TCR beta sequences at a false discovery rate of 0.05 in a later analysis. Strong co-occurrence of HLA alleles, especially DR and DQ, made assigning TCR associations to individual alleles difficult. HLA typing was unavailable for some donors at each locus, so association tests used only the typed subset. A further reported finding was that TCR beta sequences accurately predicted the HLA-A and HLA-B alleles for most subjects in the first cohort. According to the authors, the approach could potentially be generalized to other disease states and immunological phenotypes. Linkage disequilibrium might explain the correlated functional status among segregating V segments, but an unknown experimental factor could not be excluded. A few of the identified cytomegalovirus-associated TCR beta chains were confirmed in vitro to be specific for cytomegalovirus antigens. Some IMGT-functional V segments, including TRBV6-2 and TRBV6-3, could not be distinguished by the 87-base-pair reads and were therefore excluded. According to a later analysis, parvovirus B19, influenza, CMV and Epstein-Barr virus appeared linked to several top co-occurrence clusters. The classifier was reported to diagnose cytomegalovirus status with high specificity and sensitivity in both the original cohort and the validation cohort. Presence/absence analyses assumed roughly uniform sequencing depth across donors, an assumption that may not hold. In an earlier analysis of some 540 of the donors, most TCR beta V segments appeared in productive rearrangements about 87% or about 30% of the time, broadly matching IMGT annotations. This cohort had only TCR beta chains sequenced, and the lack of alpha or paired-chain data limited which features could be detected. A cluster of highly shared sequence variants was judged likely to be a technical artifact of the sequencing pipeline. A later genetic analysis associated a missense DCLRE1C variant with V-gene and J-gene trimming of TCR beta chains, and an independent cohort replicated the association. The study listed 170 or so TCR beta chains as associated with cytomegalovirus. Over 15 rarely observed V segments, including chromosome 9 orphons, were excluded from the earlier analysis of approximately 500 of the donors because counts were too low. For the cohort, immune exposure information was limited to CMV serostatus. While some public TCRs were present in many individuals, most TCR sequences turned up only very rarely across donors. Compared with equally common non-associated chains, HLA-associated TCR beta chains in a later analysis were more clonally expanded and had lower generation probabilities. According to a later analysis, TCR association rates differed among HLA loci, with DRB1 alleles showing the most associated TCRs and HLA-C alleles showing the fewest. Compared with the roughly 600-donor mean, donors in an Asian-associated ancestry cluster had fewer N-insertions in productive TCRs, according to a later genetic analysis.

The cohort comprised 666 healthy bone marrow donors. At the time of sampling, all cohort members were nominally healthy, though unrecorded immune exposures were likely present. The donor was CMV seropositive and belonged to the group of 250 to 300 seropositive cohort members. A peripheral blood sample was collected from each donor, and TCR beta sequencing was performed on peripheral blood mononuclear cells. The Qiagen DNeasy Blood Extraction Kit was used to extract genomic DNA from the blood cell samples. Libraries were made using the immunoSEQ multiplex PCR assay. For the multiplex PCR, a mixture combining 60 forward primers for TCR Vbeta segments and 13 reverse primers for TCR Jbeta segments was used. The CDR3 region of rearranged TCR beta genes was amplified from genomic DNA with a multiplex PCR assay. Amplified TCR beta libraries were sequenced as 87-base-pair reads on the Illumina HiSeq System. As for the original processing: In a later analysis, some 80 million unique TCR beta chains were counted across the 666 repertoires, and some 10 million of these chains were shared by at least two donors. Raw reads were error-corrected and collapsed into unique sequences with a nearest-neighbor algorithm that merged closely related sequences to remove PCR and sequencing errors. V, D and J gene segments were assigned by aligning CDR3 sequences to IMGT reference sequences. For a sequence to be retained, at least a six-nucleotide match to both a V gene segment and a J gene segment was required. Rearrangements were called productive when the CDR3 lacked stop codons and stayed in frame with V and J; all others were non-productive. Following IMGT convention, CDR3 was defined as the stretch from the second conserved V-encoded cysteine to the conserved J-encoded phenylalanine. The earlier analysis of about 500 of the donors excluded sequences that lacked an unambiguous match to a single V gene segment. In an earlier analysis of roughly 600 of the donors, a V segment was called functional when productive rearrangements were above 56.7%, and segregating when the standard deviation between donors exceeded 5%. A statistical classification framework was built for diagnosing cytomegalovirus status from the catalog of TCR beta chain sequences. In a later analysis, V and J genes were assigned by comparing TCR nucleotide sequences against IMGT/GENE-DB human TR gene sequences. In a later analysis, CDR3 sequences and most-parsimonious VDJ recombination scenarios were assigned using the TCRdist pipeline. In a later analysis, each TCR beta chain was defined by its CDR3 amino acid sequence together with its V-gene family, and reads lacking a unique V-gene family were excluded. To address suspected cross-contamination and a sequencing artifact, a later analysis removed over 500 highly shared, low-generation-probability nucleotide sequences. In a later analysis, a clonal expansion index for each public chain was calculated from normalized within-repertoire ranks of inferred template counts. A later analysis computed generation probabilities with a VDJ recombination model fitted to out-of-frame rearrangements, and checked the results against IGoR. A later analysis scored TCR-TCR, TCR-HLA and TCR-CMV co-occurrence with hypergeometric tests, applying a repertoire-size bias correction to TCR pairs. False discovery rates were estimated in a later analysis by permuting HLA or CMV assignments 20 times. A later analysis grouped co-occurring TCRs with DBSCAN, adding TCRdist sequence similarity when clustering within HLA-allele-positive subsets. For co-occurrence clustering, repertoires with fewer than 30,000 or more than 120,000 public chains were excluded, along with 4 to 6 repertoires with anomalous nucleotide sharing. This is the immuneACCESS table as TCRdb keeps it, with only in-frame sequences that have V and J called. A part of the clones is gone; compared with another copy, unresolved V genes explain less than half, and the rest is unexplained. The D gene and trimming were derived from the DNA, and the V and J assignments and clone size from that table. The sample table lists about 160,000 clones, 68% of them with a count of one. Just under 4.5% of the sample rests with the top ten.

The receptor chain draws on TRBV7-2 and TRBJ1-1; TRBD1 matches 9 bases in the middle. This sequence was found in a woman aged 18-29 years in good health and CMV-seropositive. The sequencing input was PBMCs. The sequenced DNA is TGTGCCAGCAGCTCCGGGACAGGGCGGACTGAAGCTTTCTTT. It encodes CASSSGTGRTEAFF.